The present T cell receptor (beta chain) was sequenced within a study of blood T cell repertoires in COVID-19. Study-wide background: Some COVID-19 samples were acute and others convalescent; all came from the United States, Italy and Spain.

Germline-derived CDR1 and CDR2 are SNHLY and FYNNEI. The CDR3 has 13 amino acids. V lost 4 bases, J lost 5 bases, and 11 bases lay in between. Measured with immunoSEQ multiplex PCR; TCRdb has only the in-frame clones, and not every one. The table includes about 220,000 clones, roughly 88% detected once. The sequenced material came from PBMCs or T cells enriched from blood (not recorded which). This TCR derives from a woman aged 40 to 50 with acute COVID-19. This chain joins TRBV2 and TRBJ1-2; maybe TRBD1 (6 bases). CDR3 bases: TGTGCCAGCAGTGGGAAGGGGGAGTATGGCTACACCTTC. This encodes CASSGKGEYGYTF.